The 22 T cell receptor beta chains listed next were all sequenced from one sample in a study of T cell responses to AZD1222 COVID-19 vaccine. TCRdb keeps only in-frame clones here, not all; method: immunoSEQ multiplex PCR. The data hold about 130,000 clones, with approximately 86% observed a single time. This specimen consisted of peripheral blood, obtained on day 0 of AZD1222 vaccination. These receptors all stem from an adult in good health.

V is TRBV5-4 and J is TRBJ1-4; D ambiguous. With 4 bases removed from V and 3 bases from J, the gap between germline ends came to 16 bases. This CDR3 spans 16 amino acids. Germline lookup yields CDR1 SGHNT and CDR2 YYREEE (reference sequence). The CDR3 sequence: CASSSPGGRSNEKLFF. The CDR3, as DNA: TGTGCCAGCAGCAGCCCCGGAGGGCGATCTAATGAAAAACTGTTTTTT.

The V call is TRBV27, the J call TRBJ1-2; 9 bases map to TRBD1. CDR3 length: 15 amino acids. The germline V gene has CDR1 MNHEY and CDR2 SMNVEV (reference sequence). Trimming at V came to 7 bases and at J to 8 bases, leaving 14 bases not matched to a gene. The chain's CDR3 is CASTPGQGNRGGYTF. In DNA, the CDR3 is TGTGCCAGCACCCCGGGACAGGGAAATCGAGGGGGCTACACCTTC.

This clone was seen only once. The chain carries TRBV11-3 and TRBJ2-1; D unresolved. This CDR3 has 14 residues. V shed 4 bases and J shed 4 bases, with 11 bases lying between them. From germline, CDR1 is SGHNT and CDR2 YENEEA. The CDR3 nucleotides are TGTGCCAGCAGCTCCCGGGCGGCTTACAATGAGCAGTTCTTC. Encoded protein: CASSSRAAYNEQFF.

The rearrangement links TRBV6-2 or TRBV6-3 to TRBJ1-2, with a tentative D call TRBD1 (5 bases). The germline V and J ends were trimmed by 2 bases and 6 bases, with 10 bases remaining between them. The CDR3 is 13 residues long. Germline V gene sequence: CDR1 MNHEY, CDR2 SVGEGT. The CDR3 spells CASSYRGSHGYTF. For the CDR3, the DNA is TGTGCCAGCAGTTACAGGGGAAGCCATGGCTACACCTTC.

J is TRBJ1-4 and V is TRBV3-1 (or the pseudogene TRBV3-2); D possibly corresponds to TRBD1 (6 bases). CDR3 size: 15 residues. The V gene lost 4 bases and the J gene lost 8 bases, with 17 bases spanning the gap. The germline V gene encodes CDR1 LGHDT and CDR2 YNNKEL (reference sequence). The CDR3 DNA is TGTGCCAGCAGCCGCCTCGGGGGGCTGGGGGAAAAACTGTTTTTT. Encoded protein: CASSRLGGLGEKLFF.

The genes are TRBV5-1 and TRBJ2-2; 8 bases match TRBD2. This CDR3 comprises 17 residues. The junction had 5 bases not matched to a gene; V was cut back by 0 bases and J by 1 base. CDR1 is SGHRS, CDR2 YFSETQ, per germline. For the CDR3, the DNA is TGCGCCAGCAGCTTGGGGGTTAGCGGGGTGAACACCGGGGAGCTGTTTTTT. This encodes CASSLGVSGVNTGELFF. Full variable domain (remainder filled in from reference TRBV5-1 and TRBJ2-2): KAGVTQTPRYLIKTRGQQVTLSCSPISGHRSVSWYQQTPGQGLQFLFEYFSETQRNKGNFPGRFSGRQFSNSRSEMNVSTLELGDSALYLCASSLGVSGVNTGELFFGEGSRLTVL.

The chain joins TRBV5-6 to TRBJ2-3; 7 bases map to TRBD2. The CDR3 is 15 residues long. Germline trimming cut 4 bases from V and 1 base from J; bases unmatched to any gene: 6. The germline V gene encodes CDR1 SGHDT and CDR2 YYEEEE. The CDR3 DNA follows: TGTGCCAGCAGCCAGGCGGGAGTAGGCACAGATACGCAGTATTTT. This translates into CASSQAGVGTDTQYF.

This chain joins TRBV25-1 and TRBJ1-2; 7 nucleotides align to TRBD1. CDR1 is MGHDK, CDR2 SYGVNS, per germline. The CDR3 runs to 14 residues. J was trimmed by 4 bases and V by 2 bases; bases with no gene match: 4. Here the CDR3 reads CASSERGDSYGYTF. DNA of the CDR3: TGTGCCAGCAGTGAAAGGGGGGACAGCTATGGCTACACCTTC.

The chain has TRBV27 and TRBJ1-5, with D unresolved. Germline CDR1 reads MNHEY; CDR2 reads SMNVEV (reference sequence). Trimming left V 6 bases short and J 6 bases short, with 21 bases between. This CDR3 has 16 residues. The CDR3 loop reads CASSPRGASGGQPQHF. CDR3 in DNA: TGTGCCAGCAGCCCCAGAGGAGCCTCAGGCGGTCAGCCCCAGCATTTT.

V gene TRBV19 combines with J gene TRBJ2-7; 7 bases align to TRBD2. Germline V CDR1 and CDR2: LNHDA, SQIVND (reference sequence). CDR3 length equals 14 residues. The trim removed 4 bases at V and 0 bases at J, leaving 3 bases unmatched. The CDR3 sequence is CASSSGGRSYEQYF. The CDR3 region has the DNA TGTGCCAGTAGTAGCGGGGGTCGCTCCTACGAGCAGTACTTC. Together with reference TRBV19 and TRBJ2-7, the CDR3 gives the full variable domain: DGGITQSPKYLFRKEGQNVTLSCEQNLNHDAMYWYRQDPGQGLRLIYYSQIVNDFQKGDIAEGYSVSREKKESFPLTVTSAQKNPTAFYLCASSSGGRSYEQYFGPGTRLTVT.

This clone occurred once. The chain combines TRBV5-4 with TRBJ2-7; D remains ambiguous. Trimming pared 2 bases from V and 5 bases from J, leaving 8 bases between. CDR3 length equals 12 residues. From germline, CDR1 is SGHNT and CDR2 YYREEE (reference sequence). CDR3 nucleotide sequence: TGTGCCAGCAGCTTAGAAAGCAACGAGCAGTACTTC. It translates to CASSLESNEQYF.

The gene calls are TRBV10-3 and TRBJ2-7; D gene ambiguous. The ends were cut back, 2 bases at V and 6 bases at J, with 14 bases in the middle. Germline V gene lookup returns CDR1 ENHRY and CDR2 SYGVKD. CDR3 size: 14 residues. The CDR3 DNA reads TGTGCCATCAGTGAGCCTGCCTCGGATGGCGAGCAGTACTTC. It yields the protein CAISEPASDGEQYF.

V is TRBV30 and J is TRBJ1-4; 7 nucleotides line up with TRBD1. The CDR3 is 14 residues long. With V trimmed by 7 bases and J by 7 bases, 12 bases remained unmatched. Germline CDR1 reads GTSNPN; CDR2 reads SVGIG (reference sequence). This chain's CDR3 is CASNPKGAGEKLFF. DNA for the CDR3: TGTGCCTCCAACCCGAAGGGGGCTGGTGAAAAACTGTTTTTT.

The rearrangement uses TRBV27 and TRBJ2-6, with D unclear. Germline CDR1 and CDR2: MNHEY and SMNVEV (reference sequence). The germline V and J ends were trimmed by 6 bases and 2 bases, with 14 bases remaining between them. There are 16 residues in the CDR3. The CDR3 DNA follows: TGTGCCAGCAGCGATACCAAAAGGGCTGGGGCCAACGTCCTGACTTTC. Its translation is CASSDTKRAGANVLTF. The full variable domain, completed using reference TRBV27 and TRBJ2-6, is EAQVTQNPRYLITVTGKKLTVTCSQNMNHEYMSWYRQDPGLGLRQIYYSMNVEVTDKGDVPEGYKVSRKEKRNFPLILESPSPNQTSLYFCASSDTKRAGANVLTFGAGSRLTVL.

The V and J genes are TRBV9 and TRBJ2-2; D ambiguous. V was shortened by 3 bases and J by 4 bases, with 7 bases between the two germline ends. Germline CDR1 SGDLS, CDR2 YYNGEE. This CDR3 contains 13 residues. Here the CDR3 reads CASSAIPTGELFF. The CDR3 DNA is TGTGCCAGCAGCGCCATTCCCACCGGGGAGCTGTTTTTT.

The V and J genes are TRBV12-2 and TRBJ1-5; no check of the table's D call, TRBD1, against the DNA was made. TRBV12-2 is given as a pseudogene. This CDR3 spans 17 amino acids. DNA for the CDR3: TGTGCAAGTCGCTTAGGTACCGGACAAAGTCTAGTACAGCCCCAGCATTTT. Its translation is CASRLGTGQSLVQPQHF.

The chain links TRBV6-5 to TRBJ1-6; D is unclear. V shed 0 bases and J shed 10 bases, with 7 bases lying between them. The CDR3 is 13 residues long. Germline V CDR1 and CDR2: MNHEY, SVGAGI. The CDR3 coding sequence is TGTGCCAGCAGTTACTCAGGGTCCTCACCCCTCCACTTT. Its protein product is CASSYSGSSPLHF.

V and J are TRBV5-1 and TRBJ2-3; 12 bases fit TRBD2. From germline, CDR1 is SGHRS and CDR2 YFSETQ. The V and J ends lost 4 bases and 2 bases, in that order; junction bases with no gene match: 8. CDR3 size: 17 residues. CDR3 nucleotide sequence: TGCGCCAGCAGCCCCCCTAGCGGGAGGGCTAACACAGATACGCAGTATTTT. As protein: CASSPPSGRANTDTQYF.

This clone was seen more than once but under ten times. The chain carries TRBV7-3 and TRBJ2-2; a weak D match, TRBD2 (5 bases). The CDR3 runs to 14 residues. Trimming removed 4 bases from V and 1 base from J, with 7 bases in between. Germline lookup yields CDR1 SGHTA and CDR2 FQGTGA. The CDR3 is CASSSRVNTGELFF. DNA for the CDR3: TGTGCCAGCAGCTCGCGGGTGAACACCGGGGAGCTGTTTTTT.

This chain joins TRBV2 and TRBJ2-7; the D gene is possibly TRBD2 (6 bases). Trimming removed 1 base at V and 3 bases at J, with 13 bases between. The CDR3 spans 15 residues. In germline, CDR1 is SNHLY, CDR2 FYNNEI. CDR3 in amino acids: CASSEEPRGYYEQYF. In nucleotides, the CDR3 is TGTGCCAGCAGTGAAGAGCCTCGGGGGTACTACGAGCAGTACTTC.

The chain uses TRBV27 and TRBJ1-5; a possible D gene is TRBD1 (5 bases). Between the trimmed V and J ends, which lost 5 bases and 9 bases, there was a span of 14 bases. Germline assignment: CDR1 MNHEY and CDR2 SMNVEV (reference sequence). This CDR3 has 13 residues. The CDR3 is CASSQGGFWPQHF. CDR3 DNA: TGTGCCAGCAGTCAGGGCGGGTTTTGGCCCCAGCATTTT.

The rearrangement uses TRBV10-2 and TRBJ2-7; tentatively, D is TRBD2 (5 bases). Trimming stripped 2 bases from V and 2 bases from J, with 16 bases between. The germline V gene has CDR1 WSHSY and CDR2 SAAADI. The CDR3 contains 16 residues. CDR3 coding DNA: TGCGCCAGCAGTGAGGCTTCGTGGGAGCCTCCCTACGAGCAGTACTTC. Translated, it gives CASSEASWEPPYEQYF.